The 18 T cell receptor beta chains below come from one sample, sequenced in a study of OX40 agonist ivuxolimab in advanced cancers. Data came from immunoSEQ multiplex PCR; TCRdb stores just in-frame clones and leaves some out. The data hold tens of thousands of clones, with roughly 91% observed a single time. The material sequenced was CD4+ or CD8+ T cells sorted from blood, taken in a trial of the OX40 agonist ivuxolimab. The receptors shown here come from an adult with an advanced solid tumor such as melanoma, head and neck, liver or kidney cancer.

V is TRBV4-2 and J is TRBJ1-1; TRBD1 might be the D (5 bases). This CDR3 spans 17 amino acids. With 1 base removed from V and 0 bases from J, the gap between germline ends came to 15 bases. Germline CDR1 reads LGHNA; CDR2 reads YNFKEQ. The CDR3 coding sequence is TGTGCCAGCAGCCAAGCCTCGAAAGGGGTTATGAACACTGAAGCTTTCTTT. Its translation is CASSQASKGVMNTEAFF.

The V gene is TRBV28, the J gene TRBJ1-1; a weak D match, TRBD1 (5 bases). The CDR3 has 13 amino acids. Germline assignment: CDR1 MDHEN and CDR2 SYDVKM. V was trimmed by 2 bases and J by 6 bases, leaving 10 bases between them. CDR3 DNA: TGTGCCAGCAGTTTAGTGGGCAGGGCTGAAGCTTTCTTT. Residues: CASSLVGRAEAFF.

J is TRBJ2-7 and V is TRBV18, with a weak D call TRBD2 (6 bases). The CDR3 is 14 residues long. Trimming pared 8 bases from V and 0 bases from J, leaving 14 bases between. Germline CDR1 reads KGHSH; CDR2 reads LQKENI. CDR3 DNA: TGTGCCAGCGGACCGGGACTTAGCTCCTACGAGCAGTACTTC. Protein product: CASGPGLSSYEQYF.

CDR3 residues: CASSLGSEKLFF. CDR3 DNA sequence: TGTGCCAGCAGCTTAGGGTCCGAAAAACTGTTTTTT. The chain recombines TRBV11-2 with TRBJ1-4; D unresolved. Deletions cut 1 base from V and 8 bases from J, with 5 bases between. This CDR3 contains 12 residues. The germline gives CDR1 SGHAT, CDR2 FQNNGV.

The CDR3 is CASSPQVQGSQETQYF. The CDR3 DNA sequence: TGTGCCAGCTCACCACAAGTACAGGGGTCTCAAGAGACCCAGTACTTC. The chain uses TRBV18 and TRBJ2-5, with TRBD1 matching 7 bases. CDR1 and CDR2 (germline): KGHSH, LQKENI. The CDR3 runs to 16 residues. V trimming: 1 base; J trimming: 2 bases; junction bases outside the gene matches: 7.

V is TRBV5-1 and J is TRBJ2-2, with D maybe TRBD1 (5 bases). Trimming pared 4 bases from V and 2 bases from J, leaving 9 bases between. The CDR3 is 14 amino acids. CDR1 is SGHRS and CDR2 is YFSETQ in the germline V gene. CDR3 sequence (DNA): TGCGCCAGCAGCACCGACAGAAACACCGGGGAGCTGTTTTTT. Protein product: CASSTDRNTGELFF.

The genes are TRBV5-1 and TRBJ2-7, with 7 nucleotides matching TRBD2. The J segment lost 3 bases and the V segment lost 4 bases, leaving 10 bases of the junction unmatched. The CDR3 contains 15 residues. CDR1 is SGHRS, CDR2 YFSETQ, per germline. CDR3 sequence: CASSKARTGGYEQYF. The CDR3 region has the DNA TGCGCCAGCAGCAAGGCCCGGACGGGGGGCTACGAGCAGTACTTC.

The chain couples TRBV29-1 to TRBJ2-1; TRBD2 matches at 13 bases. Germline V gene data show CDR1 as SQVTM and CDR2 as ANQGSEA. The J segment lost 8 bases and the V segment lost 5 bases, leaving 3 bases of the junction unmatched. The CDR3 runs to 13 residues. The CDR3 DNA reads TGCAGCGTTACTAGCGGGGGGGAATATGAGCAGTTCTTC. Its translation: CSVTSGGEYEQFF.

This clone was seen only a few times. The genes are TRBV7-9 and TRBJ1-1, with TRBD1 matching 7 bases. Unmatched junction bases numbered 1, after V lost 4 bases and J lost 8 bases. CDR1 and CDR2 from the germline V gene are SEHNR and FQNEAQ (reference sequence). This CDR3 is 11 amino acids long. The CDR3, as DNA: TGTGCCAGCAGCTCGGGACAGGAAGCTTTCTTT. Its protein is CASSSGQEAFF. The whole variable domain, remainder taken from reference TRBV7-9 and TRBJ1-1, is DTGVSQNPRHKITKRGQNVTFRCDPISEHNRLYWYRQTLGQGPEFLTYFQNEAQLEKSRLLSDRFSAERPKGSFSTLEIQRTEQGDSAMYLCASSSGQEAFFGQGTRLTVV.

The chain joins TRBV5-1 to TRBJ2-3, with D possibly called TRBD1 or TRBD2 (5 bases each). CDR3 length: 14 residues. V dropped 0 bases and J dropped 6 bases, with 11 bases sitting between them. Germline CDR1 SGHRS, CDR2 YFSETQ. The CDR3 loop is CASSLGDARDTQYF. CDR3 DNA: TGCGCCAGCAGCTTGGGGGACGCTAGGGATACGCAGTATTTT.

V is TRBV28 and J is TRBJ2-3; D possibly corresponds to TRBD2 (6 bases). V dropped 8 bases and J dropped 8 bases, with 17 bases sitting between them. From germline, CDR1 is MDHEN and CDR2 SYDVKM. This CDR3 has 13 amino acids. Written as DNA, the CDR3 is TGTGCCAGCGGGACTCGGGACCTCCGTACGCAGTATTTT. Amino acids: CASGTRDLRTQYF.

The rearrangement links TRBV5-1 to TRBJ1-6; no clear D gene. The length of the CDR3 is 16 residues. Trimming pared 0 bases from V and 8 bases from J, leaving 15 bases between. Germline CDR1 and CDR2: SGHRS and YFSETQ. The CDR3, as DNA: TGCGCCAGCAGCTTGGCCGGGAAGTACTGGGATTCACCCCTCCACTTT. Amino acids: CASSLAGKYWDSPLHF.

The table lists this clone with a few counts. The J gene is TRBJ2-2, the V gene TRBV10-2; D is unresolved. Germline V CDR1 and CDR2: WSHSY, SAAADI. V lost 7 bases and J lost 5, with 11 bases in between. CDR3 length equals 13 residues. The CDR3 DNA sequence: TGCGCCAGCACCCTGGTTTTGACCGGGGAGCTGTTTTTT. As protein: CASTLVLTGELFF.

This chain links TRBV4-3 with TRBJ1-2; D gene uncertain. The V gene's germline CDR1 is LGHNA and CDR2 YSLEER. This CDR3 has 15 amino acids. Between the trimmed V and J ends, which lost 2 bases and 8 bases, there was a span of 18 bases. CDR3 region: CASSQRAGGAGGYTF. The DNA for the CDR3 is TGCGCCAGCAGCCAACGGGCAGGCGGCGCGGGGGGCTACACCTTC.

This sequence joins TRBV7-6 and TRBJ1-3; maybe TRBD1 (6 bases). Looked up from germline, CDR1 is SGHVS and CDR2 is FNYEAQ. Trimming stripped 2 bases from V and 2 bases from J, with 13 bases between. This CDR3 spans 16 amino acids. The CDR3 reads CASSLPRGGTGNTIYF. The CDR3 DNA is TGTGCCAGCAGCTTACCAAGGGGGGGCACTGGAAACACCATATATTTT.

This rearrangement joins TRBV2 to TRBJ2-7, with D perhaps TRBD1 (5 bases). This CDR3 is 12 amino acids long. V shed 4 bases and J shed 3 bases, with 7 bases lying between them. From germline, CDR1 is SNHLY and CDR2 FYNNEI. CDR3 sequence reads: CASSGGRYEQYF. CDR3 DNA: TGTGCCAGCAGTGGGGGCCGCTACGAGCAGTACTTC.

This clone was detected only a few times. The J gene is TRBJ2-7, the V gene TRBV10-1; D call uncertain. This CDR3 is 13 amino acids long. The germline V gene has CDR1 WNHNN and CDR2 SYGVQD (reference sequence). V was shortened by 2 bases and J by 0 bases, with 5 bases between the two germline ends. The CDR3 coding sequence is TGCGCCAGCAGTGAGCATAGCTCCTACGAGCAGTACGTC. Translated, it gives CASSEHSSYEQYV.

The genes are TRBV7-9 and TRBJ1-1; 7 bases align to TRBD1. Germline CDR1 and CDR2: SEHNR and FQNEAQ (reference sequence). The V segment lost 5 bases and the J segment 9 bases; nucleotides outside the gene matches: 9. CDR3 length: 13 residues. CDR3 sequence: CASSPTGRGQAFF. In DNA, the CDR3 is TGTGCCAGCAGCCCCACGGGTAGGGGGCAAGCTTTCTTT. Full variable domain (rest looked up from reference TRBV7-9 and TRBJ1-1): DTGVSQNPRHKITKRGQNVTFRCDPISEHNRLYWYRQTLGQGPEFLTYFQNEAQLEKSRLLSDRFSAERPKGSFSTLEIQRTEQGDSAMYLCASSPTGRGQAFFGQGTRLTVV.